The 24 T cell receptor beta chains listed next were all sequenced from one sample in a study of EBV T-cell therapy then PD-1 blockade in nasopharyngeal carcinoma. The assay was immunoSEQ multiplex PCR, and TCRdb's table has in-frame clones only and misses some. The table shows about 22,000 clones, with 70% to 85% occurring only once. These receptors' targets are unknown. Described treatment: AdE1-LMPpoly-expanded autologous EBV-specific T-cell therapy followed by anti-PD-1 nivolumab. This sample comprised CD8+ T cells from blood, obtained at day -245 from a patient whose treatment included autologous EBV-specific T cells and nivolumab. These receptor sequences come from a man in his forties with nasopharyngeal carcinoma.

Written as DNA, the CDR3 is TGCGCCAGCAGCCCGCAGGGTTGGGGAAAAACTGAAGCTTTCTTT. Protein: CASSPQGWGKTEAFF. The chain joins TRBV4-1 to TRBJ1-1, with D maybe TRBD1 (5 bases). The CDR3 covers 15 residues. Germline V gene data show CDR1 as MGHRA and CDR2 as YSYEKL. V was trimmed by 4 bases and J by 5 bases, leaving 17 bases between them.

This chain joins TRBV6-4 and TRBJ2-6; D is unresolved. This CDR3 spans 14 amino acids. Germline V lookup: CDR1 MRHNA, CDR2 SNTAGT. V was cut by 2 bases and J by 0 bases, with 2 bases left in between. The CDR3 bases are TGTGCCAGCAGTGACCTCTCTGGGGCCAACGTCCTGACTTTC. Its protein product is CASSDLSGANVLTF.

V gene TRBV4-3 combines with J gene TRBJ1-2; tentative D call: TRBD1 (5 bases). Germline lookup yields CDR1 LGHNA and CDR2 YSLEER. The CDR3 extends over 14 amino acids. Trimming pared 3 bases from V and 4 bases from J, leaving 12 bases between. The CDR3 region has the DNA TGCGCCAGCAGCCAGATAGGGGCCTTCTATGGCTACACCTTC. This sequence encodes CASSQIGAFYGYTF.

V usage is TRBV7-3 and J usage is TRBJ1-2; 9 nucleotides agree with TRBD1. With 3 bases clipped from V and 5 bases from J, the junction kept 1 base outside the gene matches. The CDR3 runs to 13 residues. From germline, CDR1 is SGHTA and CDR2 FQGTGA. CDR3 coding DNA: TGTGCCAGCAGCTTCGGGACAGGGTATGGCTACACCTTC. Translation gives CASSFGTGYGYTF.

V usage is TRBV7-6 and J usage is TRBJ2-7, with D possibly TRBD1 on 7 matching bases. Trimming removed 0 bases from V and 5 bases from J, with 11 bases in between. Per germline, CDR1 SGHVS and CDR2 FNYEAQ. This CDR3 has 14 amino acids. CDR3 sequence (DNA): TGTGCCAGCAGCTTAGCGGGGGGACAGAACGAGCAGTACTTC. It is translated as CASSLAGGQNEQYF.

The chain has TRBV3-1 (or the pseudogene TRBV3-2) and TRBJ1-1, with a tentative D call TRBD1 (6 bases). Trimming removed 0 bases at V and 2 bases at J, with 19 bases between. The CDR3 totals 18 residues. The germline gives CDR1 LGHDT, CDR2 YNNKEL (reference sequence). The CDR3 protein is CASSQDLMYRTDNTEAFF. As DNA, the CDR3 is TGTGCCAGCAGCCAAGATCTGATGTATCGGACAGATAACACTGAAGCTTTCTTT.

This clone is judged medium-sized. The chain couples TRBV6-2 or TRBV6-3 to TRBJ2-7; D is possibly TRBD1 or TRBD2 (5 bases each). CDR1 is MNHEY and CDR2 is SVGEGT in the germline V gene. The CDR3 runs to 14 residues. With 4 bases removed from V and 5 bases from J, the gap between germline ends came to 15 bases. Here the CDR3 DNA reads TGTGCCAGCAGTTTAAGCGAGGGGTCCGACGAGCAGTACTTC. Residues: CASSLSEGSDEQYF.

The V and J genes are TRBV9 and TRBJ2-1, with D tentatively TRBD2 (7 bases). With 2 bases removed from V and 6 bases from J, the gap between germline ends came to 18 bases. Per germline, CDR1 SGDLS and CDR2 YYNGEE. The CDR3 spans 16 residues. This chain's CDR3 is CASSVEAGAAGNEQFF. CDR3 nucleotide sequence: TGTGCCAGCAGCGTGGAGGCGGGGGCCGCCGGCAATGAGCAGTTCTTC.

The chain couples TRBV27 to TRBJ1-1; D perhaps matches TRBD1 (6 bases). Per the germline V gene, CDR1 is MNHEY and CDR2 is SMNVEV (reference sequence). The CDR3 extends over 16 amino acids. The germline V and J ends were trimmed by 5 bases and 1 base, with 17 bases remaining between them. The CDR3 bases are TGTGCCAGCAGTACACGCCCGGGACAATGGAACACTGAAGCTTTCTTT. This codes for CASSTRPGQWNTEAFF.

By proportion, this clone is hyperexpanded. Written as DNA, the CDR3 is TGTGCCAGTAGTATAGTCGCCCAGGGTTTTTCCGAGCAGTACTTC. It codes for CASSIVAQGFSEQYF. This sequence joins TRBV19 and TRBJ2-7; possible D gene TRBD1, 5 bases. The CDR3 consists of 15 residues. Trimming took 1 base from V and 6 from J, leaving 16 bases between them. CDR1 is LNHDA, CDR2 SQIVND, per germline (reference sequence).

J is TRBJ1-6 and V is TRBV7-9; 7 bases align to TRBD1. CDR1 and CDR2 (germline): SEHNR, FQNEAQ (reference sequence). This CDR3 has 17 amino acids. With 8 bases clipped from V and 10 bases from J, the junction kept 20 bases outside the gene matches. The DNA for the CDR3 is TGTGCCAGCTGCCCCCACGACTGGGAGGGGGCTGGATCACCCCTCCACTTT. Protein: CASCPHDWEGAGSPLHF.

This chain connects TRBV4-2 to TRBJ1-4; TRBD1 matches 8 bases. The CDR3 is made up of 15 amino acids. Trimming took 3 bases from V and 8 from J; bases not matched to a gene: 8. CDR1 is LGHNA and CDR2 is YNFKEQ in the germline V gene. The CDR3 spells CASSQVYRGGEKLFF. The CDR3 coding sequence is TGTGCCAGCAGCCAGGTCTACAGGGGGGGGGAAAAACTGTTTTTT.

This chain connects TRBV4-3 to TRBJ1-5; D gene ambiguous. The CDR3 has 16 residues. Germline assignment: CDR1 LGHNA and CDR2 YSLEER. Trimming stripped 5 bases from V and 0 bases from J, with 14 bases between. The CDR3 DNA sequence: TGCGCCAGCAGCACGAACTGGGCAGTTAGCAATCAGCCCCAGCATTTT. This codes for CASSTNWAVSNQPQHF.

This clone appeared a few times. J is TRBJ1-2 and V is TRBV7-9; tentative D call: TRBD1 (5 bases). CDR1 and CDR2 from the germline V gene are SEHNR and FQNEAQ (reference sequence). The germline V and J ends were trimmed by 5 bases and 2 bases, with 12 bases remaining between them. The CDR3 has 14 residues. CDR3 DNA: TGTGCCAGCAGCCCCTCGGGGGAAAACTATGGCTACACCTTC. The encoded protein is CASSPSGENYGYTF.

The rearrangement uses TRBV4-1 and TRBJ2-7, with a weak D call TRBD1 (6 bases). Per germline, CDR1 MGHRA and CDR2 YSYEKL. CDR3 length: 17 amino acids. Trimming cost V 1 base and J 1 base, with 17 bases left between them. The CDR3 sequence: CASSQGPPQQGSYEQYF. CDR3 nucleotide sequence: TGCGCCAGCAGCCAAGGCCCGCCCCAACAGGGTTCCTACGAGCAGTACTTC.

Remarks on this clone: The sample carries other DNA sequences with the same CDR3. This chain uses TRBV12-3 or TRBV12-4 with TRBJ1-1; perhaps TRBD1 as D (5 bases). This CDR3 region has 11 residues. V lost 5 bases to trimming and J lost 11 bases, with 12 bases between them. CDR3 in amino acids: CASSGGVKAFF. CDR3 DNA: TGTGCCAGCAGTGGAGGGGTAAAGGCTTTCTTT.

The rearrangement links TRBV9 to TRBJ2-7; D unresolved. Germline V gene data show CDR1 as SGDLS and CDR2 as YYNGEE. The V gene lost 3 bases and the J gene lost 0 bases, with 7 bases spanning the gap. CDR3 length: 13 residues. CDR3 loop: CASSASSSYEQYF. The CDR3 DNA is TGTGCCAGCAGCGCCAGTAGCTCCTACGAGCAGTACTTC.

V and J are TRBV12-3 or TRBV12-4 and TRBJ1-1; D call uncertain. V was cut by 3 bases and J by 8 bases, with 10 bases left in between. The CDR3 extends over 12 amino acids. CDR3 bases: TGTGCCAGCAGTTTCGGAGGCTCCGAAGCTTTCTTT. Translated: CASSFGGSEAFF.

The chain has TRBV3-1 (or the pseudogene TRBV3-2) and TRBJ1-1; 7 nucleotides match TRBD1. The CDR3 length is 16 residues. From germline, CDR1 is LGHDT and CDR2 YNNKEL (reference sequence). The junction had 7 bases not matched to a gene; V was cut back by 0 bases and J by 3 bases. The CDR3, as DNA: TGTGCCAGCAGCCAAGAGAGAAGGGGGCGCTACACTGAAGCTTTCTTT. This gives the protein CASSQERRGRYTEAFF.

This rearrangement joins TRBV7-9 to TRBJ2-5; D is perhaps TRBD1 (7 bases). V was shortened by 8 bases and J by 1 base, with 14 bases between the two germline ends. Germline V CDR1 and CDR2: SEHNR, FQNEAQ (reference sequence). The CDR3 length is 14 residues. CDR3 protein: CASGPGDSQETQYF. The CDR3 DNA reads as TGTGCCAGCGGACCGGGGGACAGCCAAGAGACCCAGTACTTC.

The V and J genes are TRBV5-5 and TRBJ2-1; 12 bases are a match to TRBD2. Germline CDR1 reads SGHKS; CDR2 reads YYEKEE (reference sequence). This CDR3 comprises 15 residues. The trim removed 3 bases at V and 8 bases at J, leaving 6 bases unmatched. CDR3 sequence: CASSSSGGAVDEQFF. CDR3 bases: TGTGCCAGCAGCTCTAGCGGGGGGGCCGTGGATGAGCAGTTCTTC.

V and J are TRBV5-1 and TRBJ1-2, with 9 bases identical to TRBD1. Germline V gene sequence: CDR1 SGHRS, CDR2 YFSETQ. The CDR3 loop spans 14 amino acids. Trimming removed 5 bases from V and 8 bases from J; junction bases left unmatched: 10. The CDR3 DNA is TGCGCCAGCAGTACGACAGGGGGAGTGGGAGGCTACACCTTC. Amino acids: CASSTTGGVGGYTF.

The chain is built from TRBV10-2 and TRBJ2-1; weak D call: TRBD1 (5 bases). The V end was cut by 0 bases, the J end by 5 bases, with 14 bases between. The CDR3 has 16 amino acids. CDR1 is WSHSY and CDR2 is SAAADI in the germline V gene. The DNA of the CDR3 is TGCGCCAGCAGTGAGTCGTGGCAGGGTTCTCACAATGAGCAGTTCTTC. Translating it yields CASSESWQGSHNEQFF.

The chain carries TRBV5-8 and TRBJ1-2, with a possible D match to TRBD1 (6 bases). CDR1 and CDR2 (germline): SGHTS, YDEGEE. This CDR3 spans 14 amino acids. V lost 1 base and J lost 2, with 9 bases in between. The CDR3 protein is CASSLTGRNYGYTF. In DNA, the CDR3 is TGTGCCAGCAGCTTGACAGGGCGAAACTATGGCTACACCTTC.